The next 17 T cell receptor beta chains were all read from a single sample in a study of vaccination and CD4 T cells after COVID-19. Cultured CD4+ T cell DNA was sequenced using the Oncomine TCR Beta short-read assay. TCRdb passed the PCR reads through MiXCR, listing each CDR3 protein once. The sample has more than 9,500 distinct CDR3 sequences, 45% seen once. Their specific antigens are unknown. Specified treatment: roughly ten-day PBMC culture with coronavirus spike peptide pools or control peptides (ViraFEST assay). The sample consisted of cultured CD4+ T cells from blood, taken after SARS-CoV-2 vaccination. These receptors all come from a human donor with COVID-19.

CDR3 bases: TGTGCCAGCAGCACCAGAGGCGCTTACAATGAGCAGTTCTTC. Its protein is CASSTRGAYNEQFF. The chain combines TRBV7-2 with TRBJ2-1; the D is unclear. Germline lookup yields CDR1 SGHTA and CDR2 FQGNSA. The germline V and J ends were trimmed by 5 bases and 4 bases, with 12 bases remaining between them. CDR3 length: 14 amino acids.

CDR3 in DNA: TGTGCCATCAGTGACGGGGGACGAGGGGGCACAGATACGCAGTATTTT. This translates into CAISDGGRGGTDTQYF. The chain is built from TRBV10-3 and TRBJ2-3, with D possibly matching TRBD2 (6 bases). The CDR3 totals 16 residues. Germline CDR1 is ENHRY and CDR2 is SYGVKD. Trimming stripped 3 bases from V and 1 base from J, with 14 bases between.

The table lists this clonotype with a few counts. V and J are TRBV7-2 and TRBJ2-3; tentative D call: TRBD1 (5 bases). V was clipped by 2 bases and J by 2 bases, with 17 bases between them. This CDR3 has 17 amino acids. Germline V CDR1 and CDR2: SGHTA, FQGNSA. CDR3 region: CASSLNGAVPLTDTQYF. CDR3 coding DNA: TGTGCCAGCAGCTTAAATGGGGCGGTCCCCCTCACAGATACGCAGTATTTT.

The chain links TRBV6-2 or TRBV6-3 to TRBJ2-2; D not certain. Per the germline V gene, CDR1 is MNHEY and CDR2 is SVGEGT. CDR3 length: 12 amino acids. V lost 8 bases and J lost 6, with 10 bases in between. As DNA, the CDR3 is TGTGCCAGCGCCCAAAGTTCCGGGGAGCTGTTTTTT. Translated, it gives CASAQSSGELFF.

The chain recombines TRBV2 with TRBJ1-1, with 7 positions matching TRBD1. V gave up 6 bases and J gave up 1 base; unmatched junction bases: 8. The CDR3 loop spans 15 amino acids. Germline V gene data show CDR1 as SNHLY and CDR2 as FYNNEI. CDR3 bases: TGTGCCAGCAGGACCTCCGGGACAGCGAACACTGAAGCTTTCTTT. It codes for CASRTSGTANTEAFF.

This clonotype has a single count. The V call is TRBV6-2 or TRBV6-3, the J call TRBJ2-7; D ambiguous. This CDR3 comprises 12 residues. Trimming left V 8 bases short and J 4 bases short, with 12 bases between. CDR1 and CDR2 (germline): MNHEY, SVGEGT. The CDR3 DNA reads as TGTGCCAGCGCCGGGCCGTCTTACGAGCAGTACTTC. Residues: CASAGPSYEQYF.

The chain has TRBV12-5 and TRBJ2-2; D is ambiguous. The CDR3 loop spans 12 amino acids. Germline V gene sequence: CDR1 LGHNT, CDR2 FRNRAP. Trimming shortened V by 4 bases and J by 8 bases, and 8 bases separated the two germline ends. DNA for the CDR3: TGTGCTAGTGGTTCCCCCGTAGGGGAGCTGTTTTTT. The encoded protein is CASGSPVGELFF. Full variable domain (remainder filled in from reference TRBV12-5 and TRBJ2-2): DARVTQTPRHKVTEMGQEVTMRCQPILGHNTVFWYRQTMMQGLELLAYFRNRAPLDDSGMPKDRFSAEMPDATLATLKIQPSEPRDSAVYFCASGSPVGELFFGEGSRLTVL.

This clonotype qualifies as medium-sized. This rearrangement joins TRBV27 to TRBJ1-6, with D tentatively TRBD1 (5 bases). The CDR3 is made up of 12 amino acids. The germline V and J ends were trimmed by 5 bases and 8 bases, with 7 bases remaining between them. The germline V gene encodes CDR1 MNHEY and CDR2 SMNVEV (reference sequence). CDR3 protein: CASSGRDSPLHF. The CDR3 DNA is TGTGCCAGCAGTGGCAGGGATTCACCCCTCCACTTT.

This chain's CDR3 is CASSATPTDYGYTF. DNA for the CDR3: TGTGCCAGCAGCGCAACCCCTACAGACTATGGCTACACCTTC. The chain has TRBV6-1 and TRBJ1-2; D is unresolved. V gave up 6 bases and J gave up 3 bases, with 14 bases separating them. The CDR3 consists of 14 residues. Looked up from germline, CDR1 is MNHNS and CDR2 is SASEGT.

The rearrangement links TRBV6-2 or TRBV6-3 to TRBJ2-5; 7 bases agree with TRBD1. CDR1 and CDR2 (germline): MNHEY, SVGEGT. The CDR3 extends over 15 amino acids. Trimming took 3 bases from V and 1 from J; bases not matched to a gene: 5. CDR3 residues: CASSYKGAIQETQYF. The CDR3 DNA sequence: TGTGCCAGCAGTTATAAGGGGGCGATCCAAGAGACCCAGTACTTC.

The genes are TRBV20-1 and TRBJ2-4, with 7 bases lining up with TRBD2. The V segment lost 4 bases and the J segment 7 bases; nucleotides outside the gene matches: 10. Germline V gene lookup returns CDR1 DFQATT and CDR2 SNEGSKA (reference sequence). The CDR3 spans 14 residues. The CDR3 is CSAIGGRSGNIQYF. In nucleotides, the CDR3 is TGCAGTGCTATCGGGGGGAGATCGGGCAACATTCAGTACTTC.

The chain carries TRBV5-8 and TRBJ1-2, with 9 bases fitting TRBD1. Germline V CDR1 and CDR2: SGHTS, YDEGEE. CDR3 length: 15 amino acids. V lost 3 bases to trimming and J lost 4 bases; unmatched junction nucleotides: 7. CDR3 DNA sequence: TGTGCCAGCAGCTCGGGACAGGGAGGTCCCTATGGCTACACCTTC. Its translation: CASSSGQGGPYGYTF.

V gene TRBV7-2 combines with J gene TRBJ2-7, with D unresolved. CDR3 length equals 14 residues. Per germline, CDR1 SGHTA and CDR2 FQGNSA. Deletions cut 4 bases from V and 4 bases from J, with 14 bases between. The DNA for the CDR3 is TGTGCCAGCAGCTCCGGTGTCCTAGGGTACGAGCAGTACTTC. Its translation: CASSSGVLGYEQYF.

V gene TRBV12-3 or TRBV12-4 combines with J gene TRBJ2-1; tentatively, D is TRBD1 (5 bases). There are 12 residues in the CDR3. The germline V and J ends were trimmed by 3 bases and 6 bases, with 6 bases remaining between them. This CDR3 is CASSFRGNEQFF. The DNA of the CDR3 is TGTGCCAGCAGTTTTAGGGGCAATGAGCAGTTCTTC.

The J gene is TRBJ2-3, the V gene TRBV20-1; the D gene is possibly TRBD2 (6 bases). The CDR3 totals 12 residues. CDR1 and CDR2 (germline): DFQATT, SNEGSKA (reference sequence). The germline V and J ends were trimmed by 3 bases and 10 bases, with 14 bases remaining between them. The CDR3 spells CSARWGDDAQYF. For the CDR3, the DNA is TGCAGTGCTAGGTGGGGGGATGATGCGCAGTATTTT.

The genes are TRBV2 and TRBJ2-2; D is undetermined. V was clipped by 10 bases and J by 2 bases, with 14 bases between them. CDR3 size: 14 residues. The V gene's germline CDR1 is SNHLY and CDR2 FYNNEI. The CDR3 DNA is TGTGCCATACGGACCTCAGCCAACACCGGGGAGCTGTTTTTT. Translation: CAIRTSANTGELFF.

The J gene is TRBJ1-2, the V gene TRBV7-3; 7 bases are shared with TRBD1. Trimming took 5 bases from V and 8 from J; bases not matched to a gene: 11. Germline loops: CDR1 SGHTA, CDR2 FQGTGA. The CDR3 loop spans 14 amino acids. The CDR3 nucleotides are TGTGCCAGCAGCGGTCAGGGGGGCAGAGTAGGCTACACCTTC. Translating gives CASSGQGGRVGYTF.